This TCR beta chain was observed in a study of T cells after somatic rescue of genetic block. TCRdb's copy holds only in-frame clones and misses some; the assay was immunoSEQ multiplex PCR. The data show roughly 65,000 clones, roughly 90% seen once. V was cut by 6 bases and J by 16 bases, with 19 bases left in between. This CDR3 has 12 amino acids. Germline values: CDR1 MNHEY, CDR2 SVGAGI. The sequenced sample was peripheral blood mononuclear cells (PBMCs). The chain couples TRBV6-5 to TRBJ2-1, with D unclear. This TCR was recovered from a man in his forties. DNA of the CDR3: TGTGCCAGCAGCCAAGACCCCCACGGCGGTTTCTTC. It translates to CASSQDPHGGFF.